This T cell receptor beta chain was documented in a study of neoadjuvant anti-PD-1 for oral cavity cancer. The wider study: Before surgery, most patients got three to four biweekly 3 mg/kg nivolumab doses.

The method was immunoSEQ multiplex PCR; TCRdb's version includes in-frame clones alone and lacks a portion of them. The sample carries over 65,000 clones, 70% to 90% recorded once. CDR3 size: 14 residues. V gave up 3 bases and J gave up 6 bases; unmatched junction bases: 11. CDR1 is GTSNPN and CDR2 is SVGIG in the germline V gene (reference sequence). The time point here: after neoadjuvant nivolumab, at surgical resection. Cohort: HPV-negative, locally advanced oral cavity squamous cell carcinoma patients. Sequencing was performed on PBMCs, taken after nivolumab (anti-PD-1) treatment. The receptor comes from a person aged 35-80 years with oral cavity squamous cell carcinoma. The V gene is TRBV30, the J gene TRBJ2-7, with TRBD1 matching 7 bases. CDR3 bases: TGTGCCTGGAGCGGCCCACAGACAGGGTTCGAGCAGTACTTC. Protein sequence: CAWSGPQTGFEQYF.